This TCR beta chain originates from a study of T cell responses to AZD1222 COVID-19 vaccine. For this clone: The antigen is undetermined.

TCRdb keeps only in-frame clones here, not all; method: immunoSEQ multiplex PCR. The sample holds about 88,000 clones, roughly nine tenths seen once. Study-level results: There were repertoire samples only from the period after the peak T cell response. Clonal diversity may have been underestimated, and the donors were mostly white British, with more females than males. Across spike, vaccine-associated CD4 TCRs were found, dominant at 160-218 and 743-854.

The source of this sequence is an adult who received the AZD1222 COVID-19 vaccine. The source material was peripheral blood, sampled 28 days after the second AZD1222 dose.

CDR3 sequence reads: CASSLVGAAANTGELFF. The CDR3 region has the DNA TGTGCCAGCAGCTTAGTGGGGGCAGCTGCGAACACCGGGGAGCTGTTTTTT. This chain connects TRBV7-8 to TRBJ2-2, with D possibly matching TRBD1 (6 bases). The ends were cut back, 1 base at V and 0 bases at J, with 12 bases in the middle. This CDR3 spans 17 amino acids. Germline V lookup: CDR1 SGHVS, CDR2 FQNEAQ.